This T cell receptor beta chain was sequenced in a study of blood T cells in healthy people across ages (dated by TCRdb to between 2014 and 2016). Regarding the study in general: In model experiments, roughly one uniquely barcoded TCR beta cDNA molecule per two T cells was captured by template switching. To track age-related changes in TCR beta repertoire diversity, the study relied on deep sequencing normalized with unique cDNA molecular identifiers. The donors were divided into four age groups: young (average around 16 years), middle-aged (over 35), aged (approximately 62) and long-lived (about 79). To avoid experimental bias, donors of different ages were distributed randomly across sequencing lanes. For two donors (one aged 18 to 30 and one aged 80 or older), the study analyzed two additional independent replicas of 1 million unique cDNA reads from the same blood draw.

On the study overall, not on this receptor specifically: Estimates of total diversity from one million sequenced T cells were regarded as lower bounds and underestimates. Compared with the aged group, the long-lived group had more naive CD4+ T cells, fewer expanded clones and increased TCR diversity, suggesting age selection. The percentage of naive T cells measured by flow cytometry correlated strongly with observed TCR beta diversity. As age increased, observed TCR beta diversity per million T cells dropped in a roughly linear way, and a significant reduction was already evident by age 40. Since profiling was done on bulk unsorted PBMCs, naive and antigen-experienced compartments could not be conclusively compared. Because donor CMV infection status was unknown, age-related changes in expanded clonotypes were potentially confounded.

The 40 or so donors, aged about 6 to 95 years, were systemically healthy Caucasian individuals from Russia. Approximately 10 milliliters of peripheral blood were collected from each donor into EDTA-treated Vacutainer tubes. PBMCs were isolated by Ficoll-Paque density-gradient centrifugation, with at least 7 million obtained per sample. Total RNA was extracted from PBMCs with Trizol reagent, with at least 6 micrograms obtained per sample. Naive CD45RAhigh/CD27high T cell percentages were measured by flow cytometry on a PBMC aliquot from every donor. The CDR3 numbers 12 residues from cysteine through phenylalanine. The sequence is cut down to CDR3 DNA, 36 bases in frame from base 1. Via the germline V gene, CDR1 is SNHLY and CDR2 FYNNEI. With respect to this clonotype: No antigen is known for it. A read error is possible here, since a much larger clone lies one base away.

Library method: 5' RACE. Sequencing was carried out with an Illumina HiSeq 2500. A second PCR of roughly 6 to 12 cycles was run with a J-beta primer mix and a sample-barcoded 5' primer. Each TCR beta cDNA molecule received a unique molecular identifier from a template-switch 5' adaptor carrying 12 random nucleotides. Each sample yielded at least 2.5 million CDR3-containing paired-end reads. First-strand cDNA synthesis was performed from all RNA using the Mint cDNA synthesis kit, with priming by a TRBC-specific oligonucleotide. Following uracil-DNA glycosylase treatment, all cDNA underwent a first 18-cycle PCR with the universal primers M1SS and BC2_uni_R. The published analysis was carried out like this. Normalization of each sample was performed by random selection of 1 million high-quality reads, each carrying a distinct molecular identifier. Instead of being binned into consensus sequences, reads with shared molecular identifiers were discarded. MiTCR, run with a Q25 quality threshold and the strictest error-elimination algorithm, handled CDR3 identification, clonotype clustering and error correction. Lower-bound total TCR beta diversity was estimated with a nonparametric unseen species model using Euler transformation. The raw public reads went through TCRdb reprocessing: fastp at Q25, MiXCR clone calling, in-frame beta chains kept. Every CDR3 protein is listed once, alongside the most common genes and DNA of its rows. TCRdb's processing, not the study's, gives the V and J calls here. This sample comprises over a million distinct CDR3 sequences, roughly 60% of them detected only once. The ten largest clonotypes hold over 6.5% of the sample.

This receptor was taken from a man aged 18 to 35 in good health. Specimen: blood. This receptor chain uses TRBV2 and TRBJ2-7, and the D gene may be TRBD2, 5 bases matching. Here is the DNA: TGTACCAGCAGTGGACGGGACTACGAGCAGTACTTC. It is translated as CTSSGRDYEQYF.